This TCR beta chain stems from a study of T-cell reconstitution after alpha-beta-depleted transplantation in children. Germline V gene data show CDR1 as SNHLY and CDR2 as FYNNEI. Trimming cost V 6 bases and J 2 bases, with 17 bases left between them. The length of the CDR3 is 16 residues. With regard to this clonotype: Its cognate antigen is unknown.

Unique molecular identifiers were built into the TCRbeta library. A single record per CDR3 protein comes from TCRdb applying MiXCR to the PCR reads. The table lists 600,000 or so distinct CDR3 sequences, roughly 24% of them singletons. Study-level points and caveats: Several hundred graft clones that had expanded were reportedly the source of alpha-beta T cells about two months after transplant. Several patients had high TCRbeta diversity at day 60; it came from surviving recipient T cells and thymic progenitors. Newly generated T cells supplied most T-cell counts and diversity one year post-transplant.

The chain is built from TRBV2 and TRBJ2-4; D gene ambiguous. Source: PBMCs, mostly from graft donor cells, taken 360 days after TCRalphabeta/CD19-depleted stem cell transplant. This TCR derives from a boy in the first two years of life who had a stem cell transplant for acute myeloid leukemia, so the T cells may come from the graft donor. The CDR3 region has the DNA TGTGCCAGCAGCCCTTCTAGGGTCGCACCCAAAAACATTCAGTACTTC. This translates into CASSPSRVAPKNIQYF.